This record concerns one T cell receptor beta chain sequence. The antigen remains undetermined. CDR1 is SGHDN and CDR2 is FVKESK in the germline V gene. The CDR3 loop spans 15 amino acids. Between the trimmed V and J ends, which lost 3 bases and 3 bases, there was a span of 13 bases. The data were taken from a study of shared clonotypes between healthy human individuals. Across the study: Donors consisted of a couple of women and three men between 18 and 49.

CD45RO-negative CD8 cells positively selected for CCR7 made up the naive population, which excluded terminally differentiated effector memory CD45RA+ cells. Points from the study as a whole: Clonotypes shared by all four donors outscored non-shared clonotypes in generation probability.

It was 200 to 250 ng DNA, about 30,000 T cell genomes, that sorted-subset replicate PCRs used. Libraries were prepared by immunoSEQ multiplex PCR; TCRdb keeps only in-frame clonotypes and omits some of them. The repertoire holds about 2.2 million clones, with 90% to 95% as singletons. V and J are TRBV14 and TRBJ2-3; D perhaps matches TRBD2 (6 bases). The sample taken for sequencing was naive CD8+ T cells from PBMCs. This sequence originates from a man aged 18 to 30 in good health. Some clones in this sample may be carry-over from other donors' samples. The CDR3 DNA sequence: TGTGCCAGCAGCCAGTCGCGGGAACAGACAGATACGCAGTATTTT. Its translation is CASSQSREQTDTQYF.